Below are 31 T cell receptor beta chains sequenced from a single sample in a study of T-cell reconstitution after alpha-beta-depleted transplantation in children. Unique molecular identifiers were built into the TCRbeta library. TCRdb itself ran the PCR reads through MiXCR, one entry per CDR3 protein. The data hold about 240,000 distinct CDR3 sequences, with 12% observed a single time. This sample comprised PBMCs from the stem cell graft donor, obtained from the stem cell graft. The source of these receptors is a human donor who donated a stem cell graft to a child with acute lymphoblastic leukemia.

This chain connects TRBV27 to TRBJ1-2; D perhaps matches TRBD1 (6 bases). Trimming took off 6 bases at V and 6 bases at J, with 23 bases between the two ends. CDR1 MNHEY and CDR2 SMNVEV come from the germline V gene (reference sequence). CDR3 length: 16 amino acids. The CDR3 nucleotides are TGTGCCAGCAGCCCAACACAGACGGGGGCGCAAAATGGCTACACCTTC. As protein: CASSPTQTGAQNGYTF.

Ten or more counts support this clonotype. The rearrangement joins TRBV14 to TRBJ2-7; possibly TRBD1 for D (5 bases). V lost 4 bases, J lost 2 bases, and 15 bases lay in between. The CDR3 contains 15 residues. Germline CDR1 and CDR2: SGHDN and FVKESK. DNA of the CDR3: TGTGCCAGCAGCCTCCCCCAGGCAGGGCCCTACGAGCAGTACTTC. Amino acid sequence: CASSLPQAGPYEQYF.

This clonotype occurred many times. The CDR3 DNA sequence: TGTGCCAGCAGTTTAGACACCGCCATTAACTATGGCTACACCTTC. Amino acids: CASSLDTAINYGYTF. The gene calls are TRBV28 and TRBJ1-2; no reliable D call. Trimming took off 2 bases at V and 1 base at J, with 11 bases between the two ends. Germline V gene lookup returns CDR1 MDHEN and CDR2 SYDVKM. The CDR3 is 15 residues long.

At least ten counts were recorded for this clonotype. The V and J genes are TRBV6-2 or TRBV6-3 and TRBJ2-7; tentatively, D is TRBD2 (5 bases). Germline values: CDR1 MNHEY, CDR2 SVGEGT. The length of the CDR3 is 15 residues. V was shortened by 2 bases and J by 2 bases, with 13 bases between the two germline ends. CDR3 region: CASSYTGGRTYEQYF. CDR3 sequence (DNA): TGTGCCAGCAGTTACACCGGAGGAAGGACCTACGAGCAGTACTTC.

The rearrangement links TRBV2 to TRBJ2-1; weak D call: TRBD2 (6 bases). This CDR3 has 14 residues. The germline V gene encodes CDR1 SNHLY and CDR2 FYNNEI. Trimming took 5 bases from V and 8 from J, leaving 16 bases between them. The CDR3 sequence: CASSRERSSHEQFF. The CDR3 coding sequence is TGTGCCAGCAGTCGGGAGCGTTCCAGCCATGAGCAGTTCTTC.

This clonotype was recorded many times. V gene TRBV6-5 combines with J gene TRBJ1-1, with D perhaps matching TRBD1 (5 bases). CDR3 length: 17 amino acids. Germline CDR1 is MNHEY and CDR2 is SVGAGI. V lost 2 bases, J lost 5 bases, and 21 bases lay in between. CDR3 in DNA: TGTGCCAGCAGTTACAGGGGCGCGCGGTCCGCCGGGACTGAAGCTTTCTTT. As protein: CASSYRGARSAGTEAFF.

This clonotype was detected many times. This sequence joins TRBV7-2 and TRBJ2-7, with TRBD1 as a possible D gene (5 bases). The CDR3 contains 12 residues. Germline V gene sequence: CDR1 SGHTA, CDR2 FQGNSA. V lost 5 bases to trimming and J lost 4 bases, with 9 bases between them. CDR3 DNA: TGTGCCAGCAGCAGGGGCCTATACGAGCAGTACTTC. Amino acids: CASSRGLYEQYF.

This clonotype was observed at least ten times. The CDR3 sequence: CAISGDRVVVDTQYF. CDR3 DNA sequence: TGTGCCATCAGTGGAGACAGGGTGGTTGTAGATACGCAGTATTTT. The chain employs TRBV10-3 and TRBJ2-3, with 7 bases identical to TRBD1. J gave up 5 bases and V 4 bases, and 9 bases lay outside the gene matches. The germline CDR1 and CDR2 sequences are ENHRY and SYGVKD. This CDR3 is 15 amino acids long.

CDR3 residues: CASSQGGDYNEQFF. CDR3 in DNA: TGCGCCAGCAGCCAAGGGGGGGACTACAATGAGCAGTTCTTC. The chain has TRBV4-3 and TRBJ2-1; a possible D gene is TRBD2 (6 bases). Germline lookup yields CDR1 LGHNA and CDR2 YSLEER. The CDR3 has 14 residues. V lost 1 base, J lost 3 bases, and 7 bases lay in between.

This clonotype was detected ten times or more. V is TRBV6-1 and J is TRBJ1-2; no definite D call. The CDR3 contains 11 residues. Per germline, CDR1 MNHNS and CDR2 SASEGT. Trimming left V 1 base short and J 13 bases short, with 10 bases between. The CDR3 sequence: CASSEVGFFTF. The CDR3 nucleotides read TGTGCCAGCAGTGAAGTAGGCTTTTTCACCTTC.

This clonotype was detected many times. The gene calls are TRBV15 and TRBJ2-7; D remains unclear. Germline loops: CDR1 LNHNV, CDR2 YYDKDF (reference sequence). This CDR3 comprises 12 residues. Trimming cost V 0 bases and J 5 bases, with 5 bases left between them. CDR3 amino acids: CATSRDIHEQYF. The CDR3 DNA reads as TGTGCCACCAGCAGAGATATCCACGAGCAGTACTTC.

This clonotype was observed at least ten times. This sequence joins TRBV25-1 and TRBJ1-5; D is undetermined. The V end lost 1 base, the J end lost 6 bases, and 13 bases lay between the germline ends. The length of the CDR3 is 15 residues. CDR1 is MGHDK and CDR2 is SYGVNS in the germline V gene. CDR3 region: CASSESRGPGQPQHF. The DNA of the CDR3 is TGTGCCAGCAGTGAATCAAGAGGGCCGGGTCAGCCCCAGCATTTT.

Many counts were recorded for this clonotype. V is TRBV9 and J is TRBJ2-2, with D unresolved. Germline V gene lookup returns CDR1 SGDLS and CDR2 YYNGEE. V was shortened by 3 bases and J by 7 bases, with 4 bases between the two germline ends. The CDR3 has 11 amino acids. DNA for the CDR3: TGTGCCAGCAGCGCGGGCGGGGAGCTGTTTTTT. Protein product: CASSAGGELFF.

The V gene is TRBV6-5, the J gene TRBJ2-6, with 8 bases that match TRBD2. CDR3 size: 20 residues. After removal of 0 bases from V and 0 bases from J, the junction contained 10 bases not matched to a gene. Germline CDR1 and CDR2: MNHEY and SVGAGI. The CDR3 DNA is TGTGCCAGCAGTTACTCGACGTCAGCGGGGGCCTTCTCTGGGGCCAACGTCCTGACTTTC. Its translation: CASSYSTSAGAFSGANVLTF.

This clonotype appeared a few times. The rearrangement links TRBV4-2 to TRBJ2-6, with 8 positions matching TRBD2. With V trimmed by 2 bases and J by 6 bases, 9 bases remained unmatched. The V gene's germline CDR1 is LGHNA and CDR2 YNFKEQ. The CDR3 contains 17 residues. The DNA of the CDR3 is TGTGCCAGCAGCCAATCCCGGGGGGGTTCGGAGGCCAACGTCCTGACTTTC. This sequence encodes CASSQSRGGSEANVLTF.

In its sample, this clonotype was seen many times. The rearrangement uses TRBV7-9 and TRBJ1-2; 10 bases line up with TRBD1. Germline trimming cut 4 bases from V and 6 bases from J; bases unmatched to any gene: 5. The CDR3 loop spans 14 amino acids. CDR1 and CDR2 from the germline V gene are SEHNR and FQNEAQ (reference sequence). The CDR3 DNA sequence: TGTGCCAGCAGCTCTACCGGGACAGGGGATGGCTACACCTTC. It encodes CASSSTGTGDGYTF.

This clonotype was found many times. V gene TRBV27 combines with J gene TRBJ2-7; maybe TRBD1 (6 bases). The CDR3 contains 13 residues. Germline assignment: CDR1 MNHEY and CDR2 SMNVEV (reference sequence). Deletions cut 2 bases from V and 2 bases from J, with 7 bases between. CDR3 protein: CASSLTGTYEQYF. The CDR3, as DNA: TGTGCCAGCAGTTTAACAGGGACCTACGAGCAGTACTTC.

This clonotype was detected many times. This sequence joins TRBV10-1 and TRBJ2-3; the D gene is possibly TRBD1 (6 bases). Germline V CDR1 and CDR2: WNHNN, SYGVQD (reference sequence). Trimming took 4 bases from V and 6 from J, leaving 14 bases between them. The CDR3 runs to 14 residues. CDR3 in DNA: TGCGCCAGCAGTGCCTACAGGGCCTCGGATACGCAGTATTTT. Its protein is CASSAYRASDTQYF.

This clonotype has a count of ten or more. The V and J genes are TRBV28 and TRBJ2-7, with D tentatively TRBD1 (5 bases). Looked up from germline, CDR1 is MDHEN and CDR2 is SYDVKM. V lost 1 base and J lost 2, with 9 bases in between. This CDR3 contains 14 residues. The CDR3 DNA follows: TGTGCCAGCAGTTTATCGTTGACAGCCTACGAGCAGTACTTC. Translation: CASSLSLTAYEQYF.

The CDR3 here is CASSRTGGIEPQHF. In DNA form, the CDR3 reads TGTGCCAGCAGCCGGACAGGTGGTATTGAGCCCCAGCATTTT. The chain couples TRBV27 to TRBJ1-5, with 7 bases aligning to TRBD1. The ends lost 6 bases at V and 8 bases at J; junction bases unmatched: 10. The CDR3 spans 14 residues. Germline V gene sequence: CDR1 MNHEY, CDR2 SMNVEV (reference sequence).

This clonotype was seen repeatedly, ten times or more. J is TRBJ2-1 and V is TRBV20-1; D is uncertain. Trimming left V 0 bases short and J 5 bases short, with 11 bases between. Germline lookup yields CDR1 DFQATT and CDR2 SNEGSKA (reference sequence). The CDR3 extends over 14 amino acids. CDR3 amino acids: CSAREGRQNNEQFF. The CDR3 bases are TGCAGTGCTAGAGAGGGTCGGCAGAACAATGAGCAGTTCTTC.

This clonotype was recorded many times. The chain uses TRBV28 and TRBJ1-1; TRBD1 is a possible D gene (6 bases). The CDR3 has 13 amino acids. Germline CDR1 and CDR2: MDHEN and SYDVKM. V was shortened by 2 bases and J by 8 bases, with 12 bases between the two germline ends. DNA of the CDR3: TGTGCCAGCAGTTTAGGACAGCCAATGGAAGCTTTCTTT. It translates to CASSLGQPMEAFF.

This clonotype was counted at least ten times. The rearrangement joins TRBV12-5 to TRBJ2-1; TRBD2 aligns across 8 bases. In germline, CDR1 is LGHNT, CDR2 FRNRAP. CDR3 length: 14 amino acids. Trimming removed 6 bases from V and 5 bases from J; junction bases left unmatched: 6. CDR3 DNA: TGTGCTAGTGGACGGGGGGGGCCACACAATGAGCAGTTCTTC. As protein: CASGRGGPHNEQFF.

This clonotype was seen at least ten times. As DNA, the CDR3 is TGTGCCAGCAGCCGCGGACAGGGTTCCACCGGGGAGCTGTTTTTT. Its protein is CASSRGQGSTGELFF. This rearrangement joins TRBV6-2 or TRBV6-3 to TRBJ2-2, with 8 bases aligning to TRBD1. Germline CDR1 is MNHEY and CDR2 is SVGEGT. The CDR3 totals 15 residues. V shed 6 bases and J 4 bases; nucleotides not matched to a gene: 7.

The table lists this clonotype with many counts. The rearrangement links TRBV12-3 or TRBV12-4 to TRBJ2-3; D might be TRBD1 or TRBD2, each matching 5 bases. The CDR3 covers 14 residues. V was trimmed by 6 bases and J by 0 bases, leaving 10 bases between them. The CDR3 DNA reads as TGTGCCAGCAGCCGGGACCGAAGCACAGATACGCAGTATTTT. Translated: CASSRDRSTDTQYF.

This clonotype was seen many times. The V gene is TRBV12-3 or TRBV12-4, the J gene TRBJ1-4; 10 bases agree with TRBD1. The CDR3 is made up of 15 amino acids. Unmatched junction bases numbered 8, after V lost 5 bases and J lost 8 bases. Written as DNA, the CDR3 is TGTGCCAGCAGTGAACGGGACAGGGGTCAGGAAAAACTGTTTTTT. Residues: CASSERDRGQEKLFF.

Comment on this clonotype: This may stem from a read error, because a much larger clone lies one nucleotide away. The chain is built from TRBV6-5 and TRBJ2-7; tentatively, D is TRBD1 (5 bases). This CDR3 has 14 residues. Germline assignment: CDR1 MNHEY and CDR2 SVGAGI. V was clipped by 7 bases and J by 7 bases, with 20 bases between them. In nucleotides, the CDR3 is TGTGCCAGCACTTATCAGGGCCCTACGAGGGAGCAGTACTTC. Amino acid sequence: CASTYQGPTREQYF.

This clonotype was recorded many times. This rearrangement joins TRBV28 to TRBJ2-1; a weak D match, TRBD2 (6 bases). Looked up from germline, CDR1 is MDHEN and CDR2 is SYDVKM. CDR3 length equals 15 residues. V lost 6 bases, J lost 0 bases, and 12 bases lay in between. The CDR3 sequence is CASRPDYRSYNEQFF. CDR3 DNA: TGTGCCAGCAGGCCGGACTACCGCTCCTACAATGAGCAGTTCTTC. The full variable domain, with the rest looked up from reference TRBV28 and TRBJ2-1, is DVKVTQSSRYLVKRTGEKVFLECVQDMDHENMFWYRQDPGLGLRLIYFSYDVKMKEKGDIPEGYSVSREKKERFSLILESASTNQTSMYLCASRPDYRSYNEQFFGPGTRLTVL.

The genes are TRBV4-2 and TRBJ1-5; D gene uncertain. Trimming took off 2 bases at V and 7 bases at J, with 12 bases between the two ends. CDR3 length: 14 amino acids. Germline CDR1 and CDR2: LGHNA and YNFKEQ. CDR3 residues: CASSQNKGRQPQHF. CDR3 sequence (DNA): TGTGCCAGCAGCCAAAATAAAGGGCGGCAGCCCCAGCATTTT.

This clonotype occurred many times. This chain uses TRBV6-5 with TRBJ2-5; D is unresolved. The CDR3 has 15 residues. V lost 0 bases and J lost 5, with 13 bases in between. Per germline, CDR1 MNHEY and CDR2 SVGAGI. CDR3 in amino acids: CASSYSKGSRETQYF. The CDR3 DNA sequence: TGTGCCAGCAGTTACTCGAAGGGAAGCAGGGAGACCCAGTACTTC.

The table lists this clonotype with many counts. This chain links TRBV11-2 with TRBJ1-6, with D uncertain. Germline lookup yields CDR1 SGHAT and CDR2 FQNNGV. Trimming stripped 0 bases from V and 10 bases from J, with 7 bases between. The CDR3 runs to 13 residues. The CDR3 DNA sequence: TGTGCCAGCAGCTTAGACCGCCTATCACCCCTCCACTTT. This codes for CASSLDRLSPLHF.